This T cell receptor (beta chain) appears in the sequencing data of a study of post-analysis software for immune sequencing data. Germline V gene data show CDR1 as SGHKS and CDR2 as YYEKEE (reference sequence). V lost 0 bases and J 4 bases, leaving 10 bases between the germline ends. The CDR3 totals 14 residues. Researchers reported that TCR beta cDNA libraries carried unique molecular identifiers. T cells numbering about 0.85 to 10 million yielded roughly 500,000 cDNA molecules. Via MiXCR, TCRdb re-called the PCR reads, giving one row per CDR3 protein. The sample contains hundreds of thousands of distinct CDR3 sequences, 25% to 30% of which appear only once. Findings of the study overall: Strong co-clustering by F measure linked samples that shared a preparation batch. Normalized Chao1 diversity was significantly lower in multiple sclerosis patients than in controls. With TRBV5-6, TRBV5-1 and TRBV20-1 included, a handful of TRBV segments were more frequent in patients than in controls.

This clonotype was detected a few times. The antigen is undetermined. The TCR originated in a girl aged 5-17 years with multiple sclerosis. The chain uses TRBV5-5 and TRBJ1-2; D is ambiguous. Sequences were obtained from blood. The DNA for the CDR3 is TGTGCCAGCAGCTTGGTTGGATTCCCCTATGGCTACACCTTC. Translated: CASSLVGFPYGYTF.